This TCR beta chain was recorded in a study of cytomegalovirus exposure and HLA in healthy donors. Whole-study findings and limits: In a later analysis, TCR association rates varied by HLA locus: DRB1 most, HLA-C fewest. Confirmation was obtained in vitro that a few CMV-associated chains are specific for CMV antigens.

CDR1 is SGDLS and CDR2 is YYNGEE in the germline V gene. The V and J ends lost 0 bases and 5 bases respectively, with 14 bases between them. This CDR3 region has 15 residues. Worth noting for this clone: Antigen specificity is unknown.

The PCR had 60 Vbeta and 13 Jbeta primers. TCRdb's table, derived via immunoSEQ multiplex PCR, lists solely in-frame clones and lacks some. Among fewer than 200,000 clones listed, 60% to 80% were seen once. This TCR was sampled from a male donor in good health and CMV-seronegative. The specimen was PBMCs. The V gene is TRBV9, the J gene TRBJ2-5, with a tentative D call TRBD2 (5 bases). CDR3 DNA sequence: TGTGCCAGCAGCGTAGCTACGGGAAGGCTGGAGACCCAGTACTTC. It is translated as CASSVATGRLETQYF.